The T cell receptor beta chain described here comes from a study of neurological immune-mediated disorders. Germline V lookup: CDR1 SGHTA, CDR2 FQGNSA. This CDR3 is built from 15 residues. V was clipped by 1 base and J by 1 base, with 10 bases between them. Study conclusions and caveats: Phylogenetic grouping assigned the repertoires of 18 of 34 multiple sclerosis patients to a single cluster of related CDR3 sequences. This cluster may be a repertoire-level signature.

This clonotype has ten or more counts. What it binds is not known. A 10-nucleotide random UMI tagged transcripts in template-switch 5'RACE cDNA synthesis. Every sequencing run produced over 190 million TCR-beta sequences, and the sequences from any one run covered 15-18 subjects. Each CDR3 protein gets one entry after TCRdb re-called the 5' RACE reads with MiXCR. The sample yields 80,000 to 95,000 distinct CDR3 sequences, 3% to 4.5% seen once. The unsorted libraries had their origin in 2 million PBMCs stored at -80 C. What was sequenced was PBMCs. The J gene is TRBJ1-1, the V gene TRBV7-2; D not resolved. The TCR was taken from a woman between 45 and 65 years old with multiple sclerosis. For the CDR3, the DNA is TGTGCCAGCAGCTTAGATCCCGCGGCGAACACTGAAGCTTTCTTT. Translation: CASSLDPAANTEAFF.